This is a list of T cell receptor beta chains from one sample in a study of blood T cell repertoires in COVID-19. Measured with immunoSEQ multiplex PCR; TCRdb has only the in-frame clones, and not every one. The sample holds 55,000 to 80,000 clones, approximately 78% seen once. The sequenced material came from peripheral blood. These receptors all stem from a man aged 60-69 years with COVID-19, enrolled during active disease. The CDR3 runs from the conserved cysteine through the conserved F or W. The D gene is left open where the match is weak. Size is omitted from some rows. Given values are once, few, many or a class for expanded clones.

V gene: TRBV7-3
D gene: TRBD2
clone size: .
J gene: TRBJ2-5
CDR3 DNA: TGTGCCAGCAGCTTACGCGCGGGAGGGCTAGAGACCCAGTACTTC
CDR3 protein: CASSLRAGGLETQYF

V gene: TRBV6-6
D gene: TRBD2
clone size: .
J gene: TRBJ2-3
CDR3 DNA: TGTGCCAGCAGCCGAGGACTAGCGGGCCAAGGCACAGATACGCAGTATTTT
CDR3 protein: CASSRGLAGQGTDTQYF

V gene: TRBV5-1
D gene: TRBD2
clone size: .
J gene: TRBJ2-1
CDR3 DNA: TGCGCCAGCAGCTCTAGCGGGGAGACCTACAATGAGCAGTTCTTC
CDR3 protein: CASSSSGETYNEQFF

V gene: TRBV7-9
D gene: .
clone size: .
J gene: TRBJ2-7
CDR3 DNA: TGTGCCAGCAGCCTCCCGGGGAACAACGAGCAGTACTTC
CDR3 protein: CASSLPGNNEQYF

V gene: TRBV12-3/TRBV12-4
D gene: .
clone size: .
J gene: TRBJ2-5
CDR3 DNA: TGTGCCAGCAGTTTGGAGGAGACCCAGTACTTC
CDR3 protein: CASSLEETQYF

V gene: TRBV15
D gene: TRBD2
clone size: .
J gene: TRBJ2-5
CDR3 DNA: TGTGCCACCAGCAGATCGCAGACTAGCGGGAGGGCTGGGGAGACCCAGTACTTC
CDR3 protein: CATSRSQTSGRAGETQYF

V gene: TRBV11-2
D gene: TRBD1
clone size: .
J gene: TRBJ2-7
CDR3 DNA: TGTGCCAGCAGCTCGGGACAGTTTTACGAGCAGTACTTC
CDR3 protein: CASSSGQFYEQYF

V gene: TRBV9
D gene: .
clone size: .
J gene: TRBJ2-3
CDR3 DNA: TGTGCCAGCAGCGTAGACTCGGGTAGCACAGATACGCAGTATTTT
CDR3 protein: CASSVDSGSTDTQYF

V gene: TRBV29-1
D gene: TRBD2
clone size: .
J gene: TRBJ2-5
CDR3 DNA: TGCAGCGTTGGGACTAGCCCCAACCAAGAGACCCAGTACTTC
CDR3 protein: CSVGTSPNQETQYF

V gene: TRBV9
D gene: TRBD1
clone size: once
J gene: TRBJ2-1
CDR3 DNA: TGTGCCAGCAGCGTCCAGGGGGCTTCCTACAATGAGCAGTTCTTC
CDR3 protein: CASSVQGASYNEQFF

V gene: TRBV7-9
D gene: .
clone size: many
J gene: TRBJ1-2
CDR3 DNA: TGTGCCAGCAGCCGCGGGGGGGCGGGCTACACCTTC
CDR3 protein: CASSRGGAGYTF

V gene: TRBV21-1
D gene: .
clone size: few
J gene: TRBJ2-7
CDR3 DNA: TGTGCCAGCAACCCTAGCGGGGAGAGGGCCGAGCAGTACTTC
CDR3 protein: CASNPSGERAEQYF

V gene: TRBV6-5
D gene: TRBD1
clone size: .
J gene: TRBJ1-6
CDR3 DNA: TGTGCCAGCCGCCTGATCCGACAGGGCCGATCACCCCTCCACTTT
CDR3 protein: CASRLIRQGRSPLHF

V gene: TRBV6-5
D gene: .
clone size: .
J gene: TRBJ2-5
CDR3 DNA: TGTGCCAGCGCTCCGCGGGGACGGGCCGGAGAGACCCAGTACTTC
CDR3 protein: CASAPRGRAGETQYF